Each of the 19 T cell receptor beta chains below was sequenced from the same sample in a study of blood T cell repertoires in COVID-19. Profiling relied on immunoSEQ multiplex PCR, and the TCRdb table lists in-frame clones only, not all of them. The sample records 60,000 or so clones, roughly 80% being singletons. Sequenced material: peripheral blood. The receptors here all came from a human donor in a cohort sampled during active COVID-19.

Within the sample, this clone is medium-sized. DNA of the CDR3: TGTGCCAGTAGTATCGGGACAGGGGTCCAAGAGACCCAGTACTTC. Protein sequence: CASSIGTGVQETQYF. V gene TRBV19 combines with J gene TRBJ2-5, with TRBD1 matching over 10 bases. There are 15 residues in the CDR3. The ends lost 3 bases at V and 1 base at J; junction bases unmatched: 2. Germline CDR1 and CDR2: LNHDA and SQIVND (reference sequence).

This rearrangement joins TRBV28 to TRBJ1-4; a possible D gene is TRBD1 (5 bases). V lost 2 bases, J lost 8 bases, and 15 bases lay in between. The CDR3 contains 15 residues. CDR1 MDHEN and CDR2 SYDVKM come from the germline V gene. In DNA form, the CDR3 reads TGTGCCAGCAGTTTAAATTCCCAGGGCCGGGAAAAACTGTTTTTT. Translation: CASSLNSQGREKLFF.

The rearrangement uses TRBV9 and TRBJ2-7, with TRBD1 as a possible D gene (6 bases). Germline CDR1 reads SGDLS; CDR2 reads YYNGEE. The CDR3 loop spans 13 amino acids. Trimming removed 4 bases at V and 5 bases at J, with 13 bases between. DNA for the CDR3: TGTGCCAGCAGCCCCGGAAACAGGGACGAGCAGTACTTC. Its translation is CASSPGNRDEQYF.

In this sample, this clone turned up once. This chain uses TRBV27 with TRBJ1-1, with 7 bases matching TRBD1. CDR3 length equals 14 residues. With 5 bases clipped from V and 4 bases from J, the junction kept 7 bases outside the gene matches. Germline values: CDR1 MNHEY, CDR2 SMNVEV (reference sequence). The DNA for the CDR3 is TGTGCCAGCAGTCTACGACAGGGAGGCACTGAAGCTTTCTTT. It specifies CASSLRQGGTEAFF.

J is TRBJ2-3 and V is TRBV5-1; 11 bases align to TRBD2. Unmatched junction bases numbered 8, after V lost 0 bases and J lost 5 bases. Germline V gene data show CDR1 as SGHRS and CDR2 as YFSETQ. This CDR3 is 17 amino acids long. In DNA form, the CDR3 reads TGCGCCAGCAGCTTGGGGCTAGCGGGAGGAGCGGAAGATACGCAGTATTTT. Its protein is CASSLGLAGGAEDTQYF.

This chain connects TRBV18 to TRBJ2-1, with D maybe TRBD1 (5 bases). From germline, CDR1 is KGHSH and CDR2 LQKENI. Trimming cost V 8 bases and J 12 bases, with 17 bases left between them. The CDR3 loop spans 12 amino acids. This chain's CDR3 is CASRIEQESQFF. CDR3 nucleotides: TGTGCCAGCCGCATTGAACAGGAGTCGCAGTTCTTC.

The CDR3 sequence is CATNKGDRVDYGYTF. CDR3 DNA sequence: TGTGCCACCAACAAAGGGGATAGGGTGGACTATGGCTACACCTTC. The chain couples TRBV10-3 to TRBJ1-2, with D possibly TRBD1 on 5 matching bases. V was clipped by 10 bases and J by 3 bases, with 21 bases between them. The CDR3 is made up of 15 amino acids. The V gene's germline CDR1 is ENHRY and CDR2 SYGVKD.

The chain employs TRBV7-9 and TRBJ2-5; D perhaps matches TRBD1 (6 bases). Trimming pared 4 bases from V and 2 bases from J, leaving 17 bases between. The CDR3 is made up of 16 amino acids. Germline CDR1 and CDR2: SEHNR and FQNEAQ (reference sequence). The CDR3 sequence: CASSSSGIGQQETQYF. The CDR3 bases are TGTGCCAGCAGCTCTAGTGGGATCGGACAGCAAGAGACCCAGTACTTC.

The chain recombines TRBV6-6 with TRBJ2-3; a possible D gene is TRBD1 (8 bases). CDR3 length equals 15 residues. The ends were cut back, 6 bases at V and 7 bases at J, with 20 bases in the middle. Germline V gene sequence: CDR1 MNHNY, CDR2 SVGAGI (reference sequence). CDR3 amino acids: CASRYRGGDTYTQYF. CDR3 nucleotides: TGTGCCAGCAGGTACAGGGGGGGCGATACTTATACGCAGTATTTT.

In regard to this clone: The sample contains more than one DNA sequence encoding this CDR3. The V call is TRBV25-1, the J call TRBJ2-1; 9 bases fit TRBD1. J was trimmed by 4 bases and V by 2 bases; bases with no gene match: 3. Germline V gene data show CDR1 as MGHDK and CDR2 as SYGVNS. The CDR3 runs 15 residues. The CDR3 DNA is TGTGCCAGCAGTGAAACAGGGGGCGCGTACAATGAGCAGTTCTTC. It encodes CASSETGGAYNEQFF.

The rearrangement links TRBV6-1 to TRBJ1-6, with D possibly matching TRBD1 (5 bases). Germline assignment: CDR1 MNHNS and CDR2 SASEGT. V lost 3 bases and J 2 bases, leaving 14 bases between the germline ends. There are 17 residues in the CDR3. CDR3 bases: TGTGCCAGCAGTGACCCTCCAGGGTACGCCTATAATTCACCCCTCCACTTT. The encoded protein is CASSDPPGYAYNSPLHF.

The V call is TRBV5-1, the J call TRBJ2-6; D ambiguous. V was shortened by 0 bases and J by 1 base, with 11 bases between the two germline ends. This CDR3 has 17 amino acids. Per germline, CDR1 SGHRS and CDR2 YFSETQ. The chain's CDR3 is CASSLASGTSGANVLTF. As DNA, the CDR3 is TGCGCCAGCAGCTTGGCCTCAGGTACTTCTGGGGCCAACGTCCTGACTTTC.

Written as DNA, the CDR3 is TGCGCCAGCAGCCAAGGGACAGGGCCTGGAAACACCATATATTTT. Encoded protein: CASSQGTGPGNTIYF. The rearrangement links TRBV4-1 to TRBJ1-3; 8 bases are shared with TRBD1. This CDR3 has 15 residues. The trim removed 1 base at V and 2 bases at J, leaving 1 base unmatched. Germline CDR1 is MGHRA and CDR2 is YSYEKL.

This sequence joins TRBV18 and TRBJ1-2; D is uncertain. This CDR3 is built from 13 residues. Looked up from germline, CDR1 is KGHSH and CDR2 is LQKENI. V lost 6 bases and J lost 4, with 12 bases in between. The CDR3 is CASSEGGIYGYTF. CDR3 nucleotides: TGTGCCAGCTCTGAAGGAGGAATCTATGGCTACACCTTC.

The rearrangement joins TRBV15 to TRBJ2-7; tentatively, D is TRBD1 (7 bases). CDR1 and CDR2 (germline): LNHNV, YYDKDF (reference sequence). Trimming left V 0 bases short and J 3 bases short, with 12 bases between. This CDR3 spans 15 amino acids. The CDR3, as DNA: TGTGCCACCAGCAGAGATTCAGGGGGGCTCTACGAGCAGTACTTC. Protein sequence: CATSRDSGGLYEQYF. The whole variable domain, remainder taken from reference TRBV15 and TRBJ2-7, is DAMVIQNPRYQVTQFGKPVTLSCSQTLNHNVMYWYQQKSSQAPKLLFHYYDKDFNNEADTPDNFQSRRPNTSFCFLDIRSPGLGDTAMYLCATSRDSGGLYEQYFGPGTRLTVT.

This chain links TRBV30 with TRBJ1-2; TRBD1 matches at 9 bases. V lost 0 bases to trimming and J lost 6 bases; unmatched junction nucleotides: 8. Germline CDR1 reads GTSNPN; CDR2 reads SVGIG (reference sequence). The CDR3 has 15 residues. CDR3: CAWSVGAQGANGYTF. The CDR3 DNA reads TGTGCCTGGAGTGTAGGGGCACAGGGGGCGAATGGCTACACCTTC.

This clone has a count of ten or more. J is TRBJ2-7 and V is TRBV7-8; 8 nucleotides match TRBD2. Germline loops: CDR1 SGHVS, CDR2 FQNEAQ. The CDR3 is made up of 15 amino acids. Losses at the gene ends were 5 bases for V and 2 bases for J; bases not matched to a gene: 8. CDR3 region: CASSLSYGRAYEQYF. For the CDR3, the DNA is TGTGCCAGCAGCCTCTCTTACGGGAGGGCCTACGAGCAGTACTTC.

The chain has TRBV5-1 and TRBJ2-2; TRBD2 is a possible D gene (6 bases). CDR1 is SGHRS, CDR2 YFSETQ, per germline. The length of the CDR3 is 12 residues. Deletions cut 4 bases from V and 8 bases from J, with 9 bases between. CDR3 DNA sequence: TGCGCCAGCAGCGAGGGAGGAGGGGAGCTGTTTTTT. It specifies CASSEGGGELFF.

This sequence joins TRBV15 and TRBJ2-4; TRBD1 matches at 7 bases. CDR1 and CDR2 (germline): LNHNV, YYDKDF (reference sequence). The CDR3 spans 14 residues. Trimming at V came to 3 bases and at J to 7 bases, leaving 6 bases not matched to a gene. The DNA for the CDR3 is TGTGCCACCAGCAGTGACGACAGGGCCAACATTCAGTACTTC. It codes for CATSSDDRANIQYF.